This T cell receptor beta chain was documented in a study of OX40 agonist ivuxolimab in advanced cancers. The protocol was immunoSEQ multiplex PCR, while the TCRdb copy is restricted to in-frame clones and leaves out a portion. The sample contains around 85,000 clones, about 90% of which appear only once. General study results and limits: Expanded clones tended on average to be more numerous among CD8+ T cells than CD4+.

In its sample, this clone was seen once. The antigen remains undetermined. V gave up 4 bases and J gave up 4 bases; unmatched junction bases: 6. This CDR3 has 16 residues. Germline V lookup: CDR1 MDHEN, CDR2 SYDVKM. The specimen comprised CD4+ or CD8+ T cells sorted from blood, sampled in a trial of the OX40 agonist ivuxolimab. V and J are TRBV28 and TRBJ2-3; 12 bases align to TRBD2. This sequence originates from an adult with an advanced solid tumor such as melanoma, head and neck, liver or kidney cancer. The CDR3 region is CASSWALAGGADTQYF. The CDR3 DNA sequence: TGTGCCAGCAGTTGGGCCCTAGCGGGAGGGGCAGATACGCAGTATTTT.